This entry lists 12 T cell receptor beta chains sequenced from one sample in a study of blood T cell repertoires in COVID-19. Data came from immunoSEQ multiplex PCR; TCRdb stores just in-frame clones and leaves some out. The data show about 500,000 clones, with 80% to 90% seen just once and around 0.92% held by the top ten. Sequenced sample: peripheral blood. All receptors derive from a man aged 18 to 35 with COVID-19, enrolled during active disease.

This clone was seen only once. This chain uses TRBV27 with TRBJ2-3, with 11 bases lining up with TRBD1. The junction had 7 bases not matched to a gene; V was cut back by 5 bases and J by 6 bases. CDR1 is MNHEY, CDR2 SMNVEV, per germline (reference sequence). This CDR3 has 15 residues. Here the CDR3 reads CASSPGTGGWDTQYF. The CDR3 nucleotides read TGTGCCAGCAGTCCCGGGACAGGGGGATGGGATACGCAGTATTTT.

CDR3: CASSLSGQGEKLFF. In nucleotides, the CDR3 is TGTGCCAGCAGTTTATCGGGACAGGGCGAAAAACTGTTTTTT. The V gene is TRBV11-2, the J gene TRBJ1-4, with 9 bases aligning to TRBD1. The CDR3 extends over 14 amino acids. Per the germline V gene, CDR1 is SGHAT and CDR2 is FQNNGV. The junction had 7 bases not matched to a gene; V was cut back by 6 bases and J by 8 bases.

The chain employs TRBV30 and TRBJ2-5; 9 positions agree with TRBD2. V shed 2 bases, J shed 5 bases, and the junction held 9 bases outside the gene matches. The CDR3 loop spans 15 amino acids. Germline V gene sequence: CDR1 GTSNPN, CDR2 SVGIG (reference sequence). The DNA of the CDR3 is TGTGCCTGGAGTAGCGGGGGGCCCCCGATTGAGACCCAGTACTTC. As protein: CAWSSGGPPIETQYF.

This clone appeared once. This chain joins TRBV12-5 and TRBJ2-7, with D unresolved. Per the germline V gene, CDR1 is LGHNT and CDR2 is FRNRAP. This CDR3 is built from 11 residues. V was shortened by 5 bases and J by 3 bases, with 5 bases between the two germline ends. Here the CDR3 reads CASGLNYEQYF. CDR3 coding DNA: TGTGCTAGTGGTCTAAACTACGAGCAGTACTTC.

The genes are TRBV15 and TRBJ2-7, with TRBD2 identical over 7 bases. Trimming took 1 base from V and 4 from J; bases not matched to a gene: 7. In germline, CDR1 is LNHNV, CDR2 YYDKDF (reference sequence). CDR3 length: 15 amino acids. CDR3 protein: CATSRVASGVYEQYF. CDR3 nucleotide sequence: TGTGCCACCAGCAGAGTAGCTAGCGGTGTATACGAGCAGTACTTC.

In nucleotides, the CDR3 is TGTGCCAGTAGTTACAGGGGATCGGGAGGCTACACCTTC. Translated: CASSYRGSGGYTF. The J gene is TRBJ1-2, the V gene TRBV19; 7 bases are a match to TRBD1. Germline V gene sequence: CDR1 LNHDA, CDR2 SQIVND (reference sequence). The CDR3 is 13 amino acids. V lost 5 bases, J lost 8 bases, and 8 bases stayed unmatched.

The DNA for the CDR3 is TGCGCCAGCAGCTTAGAACAGGGGAAGTATCCCGGAAACACCATATATTTT. Translated: CASSLEQGKYPGNTIYF. This chain connects TRBV5-1 to TRBJ1-3; 7 bases match TRBD1. Per germline, CDR1 SGHRS and CDR2 YFSETQ. J gave up 4 bases and V 2 bases, and 12 bases lay outside the gene matches. The CDR3 extends over 17 amino acids.

The chain recombines TRBV2 with TRBJ2-5; 7 bases are a match to TRBD1. Germline CDR1 reads SNHLY; CDR2 reads FYNNEI. The CDR3 contains 15 residues. V was pared by 0 bases and J by 5 bases, with 6 bases of the junction left unmatched. In DNA, the CDR3 is TGTGCCAGCAGTGAAGCGACAACAGGGGACGAGACCCAGTACTTC. Translation gives CASSEATTGDETQYF.

The rearrangement joins TRBV7-2 to TRBJ1-1; no clear D. The CDR3 is made up of 15 amino acids. V was pared by 2 bases and J by 4 bases, with 14 bases between. Germline V gives CDR1 SGHTA, CDR2 FQGNSA. The CDR3 DNA follows: TGTGCCAGCAGCTTACGCGGTGCCATTTTCACTGAAGCTTTCTTT. This codes for CASSLRGAIFTEAFF.

The CDR3 reads CASSLFRGTGQGGELFF. In DNA, the CDR3 is TGTGCCAGCAGCTTATTTCGCGGGACAGGGCAAGGCGGGGAGCTGTTTTTT. The chain is built from TRBV7-6 and TRBJ2-2; 9 positions agree with TRBD1. CDR3 length: 17 residues. The V and J ends lost 2 bases and 7 bases, in that order; junction bases with no gene match: 11. In germline, CDR1 is SGHVS, CDR2 FNYEAQ.

The chain carries TRBV10-3 and TRBJ1-2; D is possibly TRBD1 (5 bases). Trimming left V 3 bases short and J 10 bases short, with 15 bases between. Germline-derived CDR1 and CDR2 are ENHRY and SYGVKD. This CDR3 is built from 13 residues. The CDR3 sequence is CAISDVLDTYYTF. CDR3 nucleotides: TGTGCCATCAGTGACGTTTTGGACACCTACTACACCTTC.

The V call is TRBV12-3 or TRBV12-4, the J call TRBJ1-2; a weak D match, TRBD1 (5 bases). This CDR3 region has 12 residues. Trimming took off 6 bases at V and 8 bases at J, with 13 bases between the two ends. Here the CDR3 reads CASRRDGGGYTF. CDR3 in DNA: TGTGCCAGCAGACGGGACGGGGGAGGCTACACCTTC.